Below, 18 T cell receptor beta chains from the same sample are listed, as sequenced in a study of blood T cell repertoires in COVID-19. The protocol was immunoSEQ multiplex PCR, while the TCRdb copy is restricted to in-frame clones and leaves out a portion. The data contain under 300,000 clones, roughly 90% of them singletons. Sequencing input: peripheral blood. These receptors all come from a man aged 55 to 69 with acute or convalescent COVID-19.

CDR3 protein: CASRTQTGPSYNEQFF. The CDR3 DNA follows: TGTGCCAGCAGAACACAGACAGGCCCTTCCTACAATGAGCAGTTCTTC. J is TRBJ2-1 and V is TRBV28; tentative D call: TRBD1 (6 bases). The CDR3 sequence is 16 residues long. Trimming took off 6 bases at V and 1 base at J, with 16 bases between the two ends. The germline gives CDR1 MDHEN, CDR2 SYDVKM.

The rearrangement links TRBV19 to TRBJ1-4, with TRBD1 identical over 7 bases. The V gene's germline CDR1 is LNHDA and CDR2 SQIVND (reference sequence). The junction had 8 bases not matched to a gene; V was cut back by 1 base and J by 3 bases. The CDR3 spans 17 residues. The CDR3 is CASSIGLQGSANEKLFF. CDR3 sequence (DNA): TGTGCCAGTAGTATAGGACTACAGGGGTCGGCTAATGAAAAACTGTTTTTT. Full variable domain (rest looked up from reference TRBV19 and TRBJ1-4): DGGITQSPKYLFRKEGQNVTLSCEQNLNHDAMYWYRQDPGQGLRLIYYSQIVNDFQKGDIAEGYSVSREKKESFPLTVTSAQKNPTAFYLCASSIGLQGSANEKLFFGSGTQLSVL.

There are a few counts of this clone. The chain uses TRBV5-4 and TRBJ2-7; TRBD2 is a possible D gene (5 bases). This CDR3 comprises 14 residues. Germline V gene data show CDR1 as SGHNT and CDR2 as YYREEE (reference sequence). Trimming left V 0 bases short and J 0 bases short, with 7 bases between. CDR3 sequence (DNA): TGTGCCAGCAGCTTGGAGAGGGCCTCCTACGAGCAGTACTTC. It translates to CASSLERASYEQYF.

This clone has only one observation. The chain uses TRBV4-3 and TRBJ2-7, with 11 nucleotides matching TRBD2. The V gene's germline CDR1 is LGHNA and CDR2 YSLEER. J lost 3 bases, V lost 0 bases, and 1 base had no gene match. This CDR3 comprises 15 residues. The CDR3 DNA sequence: TGCGCCAGCAGCCAAGATCTAGCGGGAGGCTACGAGCAGTACTTC. The encoded protein is CASSQDLAGGYEQYF.

This clone was detected only once. The chain couples TRBV7-9 to TRBJ2-5; D not certain. Trimming cost V 5 bases and J 4 bases, with 5 bases left between them. Per the germline V gene, CDR1 is SEHNR and CDR2 is FQNEAQ (reference sequence). This CDR3 has 11 amino acids. The chain's CDR3 is CASSPVETQYF. CDR3 in DNA: TGTGCCAGCAGCCCCGTAGAGACCCAGTACTTC.

The DNA of the CDR3 is TGTGCCAGCAGTTCCGAGGGACAGGGCTTCAATCAGCCCCAGCATTTT. This codes for CASSSEGQGFNQPQHF. The chain joins TRBV6-5 to TRBJ1-5; 9 nucleotides align to TRBD1. This CDR3 spans 16 amino acids. Germline V gene lookup returns CDR1 MNHEY and CDR2 SVGAGI. V dropped 4 bases and J dropped 3; count of bases not matched to a gene: 7.

The rearrangement links TRBV6-6 to TRBJ2-1, with no clear D. CDR1 and CDR2 (germline): MNHNY, SVGAGI (reference sequence). This CDR3 region has 13 residues. Trimming pared 1 base from V and 8 bases from J, leaving 9 bases between. The CDR3 DNA reads as TGTGCCAGCAGTTACTACATGGCGGATGAGCAGTTCTTC. It codes for CASSYYMADEQFF.

The gene calls are TRBV30 and TRBJ2-7; 7 positions agree with TRBD1. This CDR3 has 15 amino acids. The junction had 12 bases not matched to a gene; V was cut back by 2 bases and J by 5 bases. Germline-derived CDR1 and CDR2 are GTSNPN and SVGIG (reference sequence). CDR3 coding DNA: TGTGCCTGGAGTACGGGCCTACAGGGGTGGAACGAGCAGTACTTC. Protein sequence: CAWSTGLQGWNEQYF.

The gene calls are TRBV6-5 and TRBJ2-7, with D perhaps matching TRBD1 (7 bases). The CDR3 is made up of 14 amino acids. The germline V gene has CDR1 MNHEY and CDR2 SVGAGI. Trimming cost V 6 bases and J 4 bases, with 16 bases left between them. The DNA of the CDR3 is TGTGCCAGCAGACATTCGACAGGGAGGTACGAGCAGTACTTC. It translates to CASRHSTGRYEQYF.

This chain connects TRBV15 to TRBJ1-5, with D possibly matching TRBD1 (6 bases). This CDR3 has 13 amino acids. The V end lost 2 bases, the J end lost 7 bases, and 9 bases lay between the germline ends. Looked up from germline, CDR1 is LNHNV and CDR2 is YYDKDF (reference sequence). DNA for the CDR3: TGTGCCACCAGCAGACTAGGGGGACAGCCCCAGCATTTT. Translated: CATSRLGGQPQHF.

This chain links TRBV28 with TRBJ1-2; TRBD1 matches 10 bases. This CDR3 region has 18 residues. CDR1 is MDHEN, CDR2 SYDVKM, per germline. V gave up 4 bases and J gave up 3 bases; unmatched junction bases: 14. The CDR3 protein is CASSSPGDRGGEYYGYTF. The DNA for the CDR3 is TGTGCCAGCAGTTCGCCGGGGGACAGGGGAGGAGAGTACTATGGCTACACCTTC.

The chain combines TRBV4-1 with TRBJ2-2, with 16 nucleotides matching TRBD2. Trimming at V came to 2 bases and at J to 5 bases, leaving 5 bases not matched to a gene. The CDR3 has 18 residues. Germline-derived CDR1 and CDR2 are MGHRA and YSYEKL. For the CDR3, the DNA is TGCGCCAGCAGCCAACCCGGGACTAGCGGGAGGGTAACCGGGGAGCTGTTTTTT. Translation: CASSQPGTSGRVTGELFF.

Remarks on this clone: The junction departs from germline at one end; a sequencing error may be responsible. The genes are TRBV13 and TRBJ2-1; 8 bases align to TRBD2. Germline assignment: CDR1 PRHDT and CDR2 FYEKMQ (reference sequence). The CDR3 totals 12 residues. CDR3 coding DNA: TGTGCCAGCAGCTTTCCCCCGGGACTAGTAGTCTTC. Translation: CASSFPPGLVVF. Supplemented by reference TRBV13 and TRBJ2-1, the full variable domain reads AAGVIQSPRHLIKEKRETATLKCYPIPRHDTVYWYQQGPGQDPQFLISFYEKMQSDKGSIPDRFSAQQFSDYHSELNMSSLELGDSALYFCASSFPPGLVVFGPGTRLTVL.

This clone was observed once. The J gene is TRBJ2-5, the V gene TRBV10-3; D perhaps matches TRBD2 (5 bases). Looked up from germline, CDR1 is ENHRY and CDR2 is SYGVKD. Trimming pared 0 bases from V and 3 bases from J, leaving 8 bases between. The CDR3 loop spans 14 amino acids. In nucleotides, the CDR3 is TGTGCCATCAGTGAGTCAGGGCGGGAAGAGACCCAGTACTTC. Protein product: CAISESGREETQYF.

The V call is TRBV19, the J call TRBJ1-5, with D possibly being TRBD1 (6 bases). The CDR3 length is 14 residues. The germline gives CDR1 LNHDA, CDR2 SQIVND (reference sequence). V lost 6 bases and J 2 bases, leaving 11 bases between the germline ends. CDR3 bases: TGTGCCAGTAGCAGGGGCAGAGGCAATCAGCCCCAGCATTTT. Protein product: CASSRGRGNQPQHF. Using reference TRBV19 and TRBJ1-5 for the parts outside the CDR3, the full variable domain is DGGITQSPKYLFRKEGQNVTLSCEQNLNHDAMYWYRQDPGQGLRLIYYSQIVNDFQKGDIAEGYSVSREKKESFPLTVTSAQKNPTAFYLCASSRGRGNQPQHFGDGTRLSIL.

This chain uses TRBV6-1 with TRBJ1-2; D unresolved. CDR3 size: 13 residues. In germline, CDR1 is MNHNS, CDR2 SASEGT. Between the trimmed V and J ends, which lost 2 bases and 3 bases, there was a span of 7 bases. Here the CDR3 reads CASSENRDYGYTF. The CDR3 DNA follows: TGTGCCAGCAGTGAAAACCGGGACTATGGCTACACCTTC.

Of note for this clone: Other DNA sequences of this sample code for an identical CDR3. This chain joins TRBV7-8 and TRBJ2-5; D not resolved. The CDR3 is 13 amino acids. The V gene lost 3 bases and the J gene lost 1 base, with 6 bases spanning the gap. Germline V gene data show CDR1 as SGHVS and CDR2 as FQNEAQ. CDR3 DNA: TGTGCCAGCAGCTTGGGCAGCCAAGAGACCCAGTACTTC. This encodes CASSLGSQETQYF.

This sequence joins TRBV11-2 and TRBJ2-7; D unclear. This CDR3 contains 12 residues. V dropped 7 bases and J dropped 3 bases, with 10 bases sitting between them. Germline V gene lookup returns CDR1 SGHAT and CDR2 FQNNGV. The CDR3 nucleotides are TGTGCCAGCATGGGCAGTTACTACGAGCAGTACTTC. It specifies CASMGSYYEQYF. The full variable domain, with the rest looked up from reference TRBV11-2 and TRBJ2-7, is EAGVAQSPRYKIIEKRQSVAFWCNPISGHATLYWYQQILGQGPKLLIQFQNNGVVDDSQLPKDRFSAERLKGVDSTLKIQPAKLEDSAVYLCASMGSYYEQYFGPGTRLTVT.